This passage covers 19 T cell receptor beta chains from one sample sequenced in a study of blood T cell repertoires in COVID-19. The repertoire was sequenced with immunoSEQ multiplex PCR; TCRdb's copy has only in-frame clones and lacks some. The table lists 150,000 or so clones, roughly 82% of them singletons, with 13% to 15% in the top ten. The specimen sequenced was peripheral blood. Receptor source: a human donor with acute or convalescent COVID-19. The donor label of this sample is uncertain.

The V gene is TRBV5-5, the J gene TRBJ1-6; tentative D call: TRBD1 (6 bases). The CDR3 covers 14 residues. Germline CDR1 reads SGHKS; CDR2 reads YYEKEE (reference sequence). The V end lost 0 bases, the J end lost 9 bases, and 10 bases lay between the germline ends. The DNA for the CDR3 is TGTGCCAGCAGCTTGGCAGGGGACGGTTCACCCCTCCACTTT. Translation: CASSLAGDGSPLHF.

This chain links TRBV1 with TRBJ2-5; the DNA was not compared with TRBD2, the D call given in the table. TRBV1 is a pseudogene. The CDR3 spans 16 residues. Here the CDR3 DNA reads TGCACCAGCAGCCAAGAGGGGGCGGGGGAGCGAGAGACCCAGTACTTC. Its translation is CTSSQEGAGERETQYF.

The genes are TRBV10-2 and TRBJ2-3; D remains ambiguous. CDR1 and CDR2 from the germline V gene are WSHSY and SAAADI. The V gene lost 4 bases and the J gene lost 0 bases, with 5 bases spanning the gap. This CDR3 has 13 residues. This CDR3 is CASSVPSTDTQYF. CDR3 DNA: TGCGCCAGCAGTGTTCCTAGCACAGATACGCAGTATTTT.

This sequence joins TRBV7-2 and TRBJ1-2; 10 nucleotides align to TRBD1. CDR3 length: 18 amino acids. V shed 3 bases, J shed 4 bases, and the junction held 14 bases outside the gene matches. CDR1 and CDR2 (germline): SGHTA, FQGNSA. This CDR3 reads CASSLVGTGELGGYGYTF. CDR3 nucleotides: TGTGCCAGCAGCTTGGTAGGGACAGGGGAATTAGGCGGCTATGGCTACACCTTC.

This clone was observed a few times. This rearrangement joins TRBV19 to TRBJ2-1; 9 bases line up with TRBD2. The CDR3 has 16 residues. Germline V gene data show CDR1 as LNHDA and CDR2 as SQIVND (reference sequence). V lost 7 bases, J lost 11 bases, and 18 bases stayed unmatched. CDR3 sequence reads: CASNNPPRGSGGKQFF. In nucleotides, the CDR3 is TGTGCCAGTAACAATCCCCCTCGCGGTAGCGGGGGAAAGCAGTTCTTC.

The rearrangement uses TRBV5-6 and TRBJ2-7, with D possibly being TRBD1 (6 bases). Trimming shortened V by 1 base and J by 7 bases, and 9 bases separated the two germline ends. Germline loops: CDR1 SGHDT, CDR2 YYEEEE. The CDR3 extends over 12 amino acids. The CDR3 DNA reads TGTGCCAGCAGCTTGTTGGGGGCTGAGCAGTACTTC. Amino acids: CASSLLGAEQYF.

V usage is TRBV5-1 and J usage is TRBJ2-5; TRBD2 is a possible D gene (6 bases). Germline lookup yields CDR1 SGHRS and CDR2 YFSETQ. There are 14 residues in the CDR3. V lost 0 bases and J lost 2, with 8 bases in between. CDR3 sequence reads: CASSLALAQETQYF. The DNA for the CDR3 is TGCGCCAGCAGCTTGGCACTAGCACAAGAGACCCAGTACTTC.

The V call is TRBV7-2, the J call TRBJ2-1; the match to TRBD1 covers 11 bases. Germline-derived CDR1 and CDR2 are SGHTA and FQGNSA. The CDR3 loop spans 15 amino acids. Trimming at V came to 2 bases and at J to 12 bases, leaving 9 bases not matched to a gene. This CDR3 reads CASSLSGTGGEWQFF. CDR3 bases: TGTGCCAGCAGCTTAAGCGGGACAGGGGGAGAATGGCAGTTCTTC. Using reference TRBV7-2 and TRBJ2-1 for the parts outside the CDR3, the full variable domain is GAGVSQSPSNKVTEKGKDVELRCDPISGHTALYWYRQSLGQGLEFLIYFQGNSAPDKSGLPSDRFSAERTGGSVSTLTIQRTQQEDSAVYLCASSLSGTGGEWQFFGPGTRLTVL.

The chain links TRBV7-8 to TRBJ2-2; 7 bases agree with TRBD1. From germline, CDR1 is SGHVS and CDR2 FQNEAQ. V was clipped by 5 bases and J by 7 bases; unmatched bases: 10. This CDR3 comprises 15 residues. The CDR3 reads CASSPQGESVGELFF. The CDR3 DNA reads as TGTGCCAGCAGCCCTCAGGGGGAGAGTGTCGGGGAGCTGTTTTTT.

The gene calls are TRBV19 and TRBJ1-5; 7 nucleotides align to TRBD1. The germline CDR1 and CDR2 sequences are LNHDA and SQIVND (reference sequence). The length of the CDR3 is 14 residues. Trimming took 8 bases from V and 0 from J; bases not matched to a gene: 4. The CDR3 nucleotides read TGTGCCAGTCTAGACAGGGTTAGCAATCAGCCCCAGCATTTT. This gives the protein CASLDRVSNQPQHF.

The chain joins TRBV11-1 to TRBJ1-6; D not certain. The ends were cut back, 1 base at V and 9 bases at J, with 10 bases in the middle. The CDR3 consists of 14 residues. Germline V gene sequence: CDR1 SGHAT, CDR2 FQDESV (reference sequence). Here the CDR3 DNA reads TGTGCCAGCAGCTTAGTTCGTGGGCGTTCACCCCTCCACTTT. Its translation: CASSLVRGRSPLHF.

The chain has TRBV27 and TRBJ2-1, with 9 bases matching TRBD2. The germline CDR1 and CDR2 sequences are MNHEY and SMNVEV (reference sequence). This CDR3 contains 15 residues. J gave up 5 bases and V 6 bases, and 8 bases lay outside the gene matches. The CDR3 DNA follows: TGTGCCAGCAGCTTTAGCGGGGGTTATAACAATGAGCAGTTCTTC. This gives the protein CASSFSGGYNNEQFF.

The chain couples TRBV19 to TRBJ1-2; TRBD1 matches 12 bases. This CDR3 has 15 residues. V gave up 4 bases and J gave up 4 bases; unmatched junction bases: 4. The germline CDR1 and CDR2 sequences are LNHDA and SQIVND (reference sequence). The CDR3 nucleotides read TGTGCCAGTAGTAGCCGGGACAGGGGGCTCTATGGCTACACCTTC. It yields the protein CASSSRDRGLYGYTF.

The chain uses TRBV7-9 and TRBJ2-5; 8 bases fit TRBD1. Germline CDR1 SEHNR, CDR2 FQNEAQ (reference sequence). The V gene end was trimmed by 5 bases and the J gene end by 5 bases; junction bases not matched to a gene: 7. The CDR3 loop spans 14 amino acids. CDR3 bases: TGTGCCAGCAGCCCAGGACAGGGCCGGGAGACCCAGTACTTC. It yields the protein CASSPGQGRETQYF. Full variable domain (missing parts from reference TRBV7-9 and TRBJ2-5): DTGVSQNPRHKITKRGQNVTFRCDPISEHNRLYWYRQTLGQGPEFLTYFQNEAQLEKSRLLSDRFSAERPKGSFSTLEIQRTEQGDSAMYLCASSPGQGRETQYFGPGTRLLVL.

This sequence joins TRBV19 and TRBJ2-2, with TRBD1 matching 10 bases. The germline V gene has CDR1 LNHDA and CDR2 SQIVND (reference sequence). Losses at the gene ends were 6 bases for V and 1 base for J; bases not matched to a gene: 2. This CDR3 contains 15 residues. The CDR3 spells CASRGQGRNTGELFF. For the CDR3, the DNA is TGTGCCAGTAGGGGACAGGGGAGGAACACCGGGGAGCTGTTTTTT.

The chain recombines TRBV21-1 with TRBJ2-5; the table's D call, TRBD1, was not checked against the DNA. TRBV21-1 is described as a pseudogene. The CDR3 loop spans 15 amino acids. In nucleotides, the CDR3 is TGTGCCAGCAGCAAAGTTCCGGGACAGGGGGAGACCCAGTACTTC. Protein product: CASSKVPGQGETQYF.

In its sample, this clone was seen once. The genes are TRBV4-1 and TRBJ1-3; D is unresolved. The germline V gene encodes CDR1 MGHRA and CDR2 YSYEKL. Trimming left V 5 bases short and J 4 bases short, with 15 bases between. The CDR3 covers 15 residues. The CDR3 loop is CASSSGPGKGNTIYF. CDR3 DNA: TGCGCCAGCAGCAGCGGTCCGGGAAAAGGAAACACCATATATTTT.

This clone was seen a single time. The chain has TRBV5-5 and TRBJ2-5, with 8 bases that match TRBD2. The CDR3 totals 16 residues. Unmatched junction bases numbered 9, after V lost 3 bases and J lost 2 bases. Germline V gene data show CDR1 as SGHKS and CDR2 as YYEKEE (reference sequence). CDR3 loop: CASSSRLASGQETQYF. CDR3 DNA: TGTGCCAGCAGCTCTAGGCTGGCTAGCGGGCAAGAGACCCAGTACTTC.

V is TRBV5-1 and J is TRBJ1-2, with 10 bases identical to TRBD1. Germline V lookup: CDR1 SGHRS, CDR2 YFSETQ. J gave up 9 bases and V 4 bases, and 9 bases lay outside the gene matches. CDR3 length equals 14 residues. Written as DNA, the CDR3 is TGCGCCAGCAGCACAGAAAGACAGGGGGCTCGCTACACCTTC. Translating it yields CASSTERQGARYTF.